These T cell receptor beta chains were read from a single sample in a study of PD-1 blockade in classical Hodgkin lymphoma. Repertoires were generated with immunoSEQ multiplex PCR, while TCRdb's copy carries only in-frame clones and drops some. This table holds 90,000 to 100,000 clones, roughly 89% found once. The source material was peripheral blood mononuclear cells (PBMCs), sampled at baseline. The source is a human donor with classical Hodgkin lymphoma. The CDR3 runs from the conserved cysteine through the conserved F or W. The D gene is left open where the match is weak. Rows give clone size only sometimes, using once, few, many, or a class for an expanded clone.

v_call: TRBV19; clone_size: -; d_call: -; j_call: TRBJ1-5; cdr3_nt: TGTGCCAGTGGCCTGTGGCCCCAGCATTTT; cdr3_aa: CASGLWPQHF
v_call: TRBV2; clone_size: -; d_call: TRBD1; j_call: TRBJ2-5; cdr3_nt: TGTGCCAGCGGGGACAGCCGAACCCCCTCTACCCCTCGGGAGACCCAGTACTTC; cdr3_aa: CASGDSRTPSTPRETQYF
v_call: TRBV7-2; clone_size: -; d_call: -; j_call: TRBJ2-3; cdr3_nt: TGTGCCAGCAGCTTGGGTCTAGGCACAGATACGCAGTATTTT; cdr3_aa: CASSLGLGTDTQYF
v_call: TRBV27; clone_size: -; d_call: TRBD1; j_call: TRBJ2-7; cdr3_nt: TGTGCCAGCAGATTAGCCGGGACAGGGGGGTACGAGCAGTACTTC; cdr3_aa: CASRLAGTGGYEQYF
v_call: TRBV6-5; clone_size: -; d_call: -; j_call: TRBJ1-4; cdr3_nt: TGTGCCAGCTCCCCAACTAATGAAAAACTGTTTTTT; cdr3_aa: CASSPTNEKLFF
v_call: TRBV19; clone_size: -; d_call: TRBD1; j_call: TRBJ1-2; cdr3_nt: TGTGCCAGTAGTGACAGGGGGCGCGGGGGCTACACCTTC; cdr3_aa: CASSDRGRGGYTF
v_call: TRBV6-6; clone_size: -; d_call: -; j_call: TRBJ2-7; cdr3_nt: TGTGCCAGCACCCAGGGACTCTACTACGAGCAGTACTTC; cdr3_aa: CASTQGLYYEQYF
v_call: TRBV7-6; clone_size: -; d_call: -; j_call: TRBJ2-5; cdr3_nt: TGTGCCAGCAGCTTACGAGGACCGTGGGAGACCCAGTACTTC; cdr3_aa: CASSLRGPWETQYF
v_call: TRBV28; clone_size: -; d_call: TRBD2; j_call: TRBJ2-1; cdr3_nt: TGTGCCAGCACCACTCGGGGACTAGCGGGCCTGGGCTCCTACAATGAGCAGTTCTTC; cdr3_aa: CASTTRGLAGLGSYNEQFF
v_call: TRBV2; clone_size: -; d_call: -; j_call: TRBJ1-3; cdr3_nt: TGTGCCAGCAGTGCTGGCAGGCCGGCTCCTTGGAACACCATATATTTT; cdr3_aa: CASSAGRPAPWNTIYF
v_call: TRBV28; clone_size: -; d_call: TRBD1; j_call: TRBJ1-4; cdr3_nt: TGTGCCAGCACTCCCCTCGGGACAGGGGTTTTTGCAACTAATGAAAAACTGTTTTTT; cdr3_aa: CASTPLGTGVFATNEKLFF
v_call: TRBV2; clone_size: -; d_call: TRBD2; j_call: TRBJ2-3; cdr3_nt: TGTGCCAGCAGTCCTAGCGGGATTAGCACAGATACGCAGTATTTT; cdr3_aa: CASSPSGISTDTQYF
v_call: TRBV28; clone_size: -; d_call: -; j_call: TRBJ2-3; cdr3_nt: TGTGCCAGCAGTTCACCCCCGGAGGTGGGAACAGATACGCAGTATTTT; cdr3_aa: CASSSPPEVGTDTQYF
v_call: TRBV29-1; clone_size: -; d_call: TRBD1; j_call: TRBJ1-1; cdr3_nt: TGCAGCGTTGAAAGCAGGGGGCGAGCCCGGAGCCTTATGAACACTGAAGCTTTCTTT; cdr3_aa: CSVESRGRARSLMNTEAFF
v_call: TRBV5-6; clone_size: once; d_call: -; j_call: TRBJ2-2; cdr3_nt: TGTGCCAGCAGCTTGTCGTCCACCGGGGAGCTGTTTTTT; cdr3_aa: CASSLSSTGELFF
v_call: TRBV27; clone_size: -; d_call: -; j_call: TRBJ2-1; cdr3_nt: TGTGCCAGCAGTTTATCCACAAACAATGAGCAGTTCTTC; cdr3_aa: CASSLSTNNEQFF
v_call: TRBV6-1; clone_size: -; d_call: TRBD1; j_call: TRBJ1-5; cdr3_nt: TGTGCCAGCAGTAGGACAGGGATTAGCAATCAGCCCCAGCATTTT; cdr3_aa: CASSRTGISNQPQHF
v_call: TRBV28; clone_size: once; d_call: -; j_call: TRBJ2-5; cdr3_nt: TGTGCCAGCAGTATAACAGGGATTGTGGAGACCCAGTACTTC; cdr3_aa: CASSITGIVETQYF
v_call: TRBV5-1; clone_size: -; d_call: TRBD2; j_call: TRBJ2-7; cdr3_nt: TGCGCCAGCAGCTTTTTACTAGCGGGAGTACACGAGCAGTACTTC; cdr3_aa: CASSFLLAGVHEQYF
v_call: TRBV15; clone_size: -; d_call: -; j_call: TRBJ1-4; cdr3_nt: TGTGCCACCGCTGATAGTTTTTTGGGGGCTGAAAAACTGTTTTTT; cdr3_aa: CATADSFLGAEKLFF
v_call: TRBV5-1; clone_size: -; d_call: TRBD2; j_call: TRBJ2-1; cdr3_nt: TGCGCCAGCAGCTCCGGACTAGCGGGAGGCTACAATGAGCAGTTCTTC; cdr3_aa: CASSSGLAGGYNEQFF
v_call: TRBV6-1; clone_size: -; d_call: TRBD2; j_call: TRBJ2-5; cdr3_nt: TGTGCCAGCAGTGAGGAGGCAAGGGGACTACCCCTGTGGACCCAGTACTTC; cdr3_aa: CASSEEARGLPLWTQYF
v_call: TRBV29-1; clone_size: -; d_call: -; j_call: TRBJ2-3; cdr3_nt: TGCAGCGTTGACCCGGCTAGCACAGATACGCAGTATTTT; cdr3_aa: CSVDPASTDTQYF
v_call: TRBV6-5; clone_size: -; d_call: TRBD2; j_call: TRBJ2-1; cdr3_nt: TGTGCCAGCAGCCCCCGGGGGGGCTGGGCCAATGAGCAGTTCTTC; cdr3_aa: CASSPRGGWANEQFF
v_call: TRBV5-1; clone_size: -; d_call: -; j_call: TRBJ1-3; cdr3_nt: TGCGCCAGCAGCTTGGAAGGTGGAAACACCATATATTTT; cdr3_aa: CASSLEGGNTIYF
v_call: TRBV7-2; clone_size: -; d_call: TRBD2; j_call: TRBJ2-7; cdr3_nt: TGTGCCAGCAGCTTATACCCTAGCGGAGCCTACGAGCAGTACTTC; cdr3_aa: CASSLYPSGAYEQYF
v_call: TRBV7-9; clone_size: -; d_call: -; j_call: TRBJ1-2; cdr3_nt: TGTGCCAGCAGCGGCGGGTTCCCAGACCTCCTCTATGGCTACACCTTC; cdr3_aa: CASSGGFPDLLYGYTF
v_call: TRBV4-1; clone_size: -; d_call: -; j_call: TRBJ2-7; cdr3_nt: TGCGCCAGCAGCCAAGAAGGTTCCTACGAGCAGTACTTC; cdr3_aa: CASSQEGSYEQYF
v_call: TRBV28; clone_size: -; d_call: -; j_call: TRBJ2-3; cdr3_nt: TGTGCCAGCAGTTCACCTCCTCTCAGAGATACGCAGTATTTT; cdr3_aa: CASSSPPLRDTQYF
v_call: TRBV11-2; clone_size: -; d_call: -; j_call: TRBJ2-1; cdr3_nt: TGTGCCAGCAGCTTAAGTGCCGGGAGCGGGCTCTACAATGAGCAGTTCTTC; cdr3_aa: CASSLSAGSGLYNEQFF
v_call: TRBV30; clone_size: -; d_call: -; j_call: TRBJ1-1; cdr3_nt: TGTGCCTGGAGTGTCGGGAGCATGAACACTGAAGCTTTCTTT; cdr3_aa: CAWSVGSMNTEAFF
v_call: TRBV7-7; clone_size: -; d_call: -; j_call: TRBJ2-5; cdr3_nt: TGTGCTAGCAGCTTTCAATCCGGATCCCTCTCGGAGACCCAGTACTTC; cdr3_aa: CASSFQSGSLSETQYF
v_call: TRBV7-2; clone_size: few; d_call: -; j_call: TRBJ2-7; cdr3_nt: TGTGCCAGCAGCTTAGGACCTAGGGGAACAATCTACGAGCAGTACTTC; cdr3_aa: CASSLGPRGTIYEQYF
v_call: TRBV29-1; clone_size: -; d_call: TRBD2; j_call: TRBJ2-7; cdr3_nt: TGCAGCGTTGAAGGGACTAGCGGGAGGGGCTACGAGCAGTACTTC; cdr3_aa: CSVEGTSGRGYEQYF
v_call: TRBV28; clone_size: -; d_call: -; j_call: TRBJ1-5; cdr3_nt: TGTGCCAGCAGTCCTAGGGACCGAGTCAATCAGCCCCAGCATTTT; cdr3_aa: CASSPRDRVNQPQHF
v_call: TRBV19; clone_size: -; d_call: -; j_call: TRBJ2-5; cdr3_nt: TGTGCCAGTAGTACCCTCGAATCATCGGAGACCCAGTACTTC; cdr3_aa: CASSTLESSETQYF
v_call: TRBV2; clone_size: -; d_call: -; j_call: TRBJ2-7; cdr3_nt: TGTGCCAGCAGTGGGGGGGGCAGATTAGCGAACGAGCAGTACTTC; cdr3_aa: CASSGGGRLANEQYF
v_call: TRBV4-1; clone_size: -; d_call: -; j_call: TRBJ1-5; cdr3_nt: TGCGCCAGCAGCCAAGGAAGGCAGGATTTGGTGGCCCAGCATTTT; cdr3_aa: CASSQGRQDLVAQHF
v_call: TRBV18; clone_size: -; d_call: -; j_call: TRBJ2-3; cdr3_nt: TGTGCCAGCTCACCATCCAATCCCGCCACAGATACGCAGTATTTT; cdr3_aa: CASSPSNPATDTQYF
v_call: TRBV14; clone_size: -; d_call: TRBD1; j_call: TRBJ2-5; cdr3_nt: TGTGCCAGCAGCCCCGGGACAGGGGGTGGGGAGACCCAGTACTTC; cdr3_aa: CASSPGTGGGETQYF
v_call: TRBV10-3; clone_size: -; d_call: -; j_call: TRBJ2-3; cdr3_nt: TGTGCCATCACCTCTTTTAATGGGGGGAACCACCCCACAGATACGCAGTATTTT; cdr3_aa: CAITSFNGGNHPTDTQYF
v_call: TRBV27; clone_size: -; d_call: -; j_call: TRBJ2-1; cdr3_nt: TGTGCCAGCTACCTTAGCCGGAATGAGCAGTTCTTC; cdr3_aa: CASYLSRNEQFF
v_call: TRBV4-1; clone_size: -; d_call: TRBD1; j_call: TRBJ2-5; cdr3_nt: TGCGCCAGCAGCCAGGGACAGGGGGAGACCCAGTACTTC; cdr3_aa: CASSQGQGETQYF
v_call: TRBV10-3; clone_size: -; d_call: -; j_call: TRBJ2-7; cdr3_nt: TGTGCCATCAGTGAGGTCGGGGTCAACGAGCAGTACTTC; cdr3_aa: CAISEVGVNEQYF
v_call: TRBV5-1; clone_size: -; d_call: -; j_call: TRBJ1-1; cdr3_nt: TGCGCCAGCAGCCCAGGGACGTTGAACACTGAAGCTTTCTTT; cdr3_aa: CASSPGTLNTEAFF
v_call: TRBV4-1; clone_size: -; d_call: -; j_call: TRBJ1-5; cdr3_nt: TGCGCCAGCAGTACAAGGGGGGCCGGTGGTCAGCCCCAGCATTTT; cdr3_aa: CASSTRGAGGQPQHF
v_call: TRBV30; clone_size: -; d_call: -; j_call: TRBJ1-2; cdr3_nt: TGTGCCTGGAGTGTAAGGGGGATAGAGGGCTACACCTTC; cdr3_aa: CAWSVRGIEGYTF
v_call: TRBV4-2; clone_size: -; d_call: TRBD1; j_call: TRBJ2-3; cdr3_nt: TGTGCCAGCAGCACCCGGGACAGGGGCTTCACAGATACGCAGTATTTT; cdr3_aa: CASSTRDRGFTDTQYF
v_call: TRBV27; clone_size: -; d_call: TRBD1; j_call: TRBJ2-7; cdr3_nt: TGTGCCAGCAGTGGGGGACAGGTTCCCTACGAGCAGTACTTC; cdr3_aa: CASSGGQVPYEQYF
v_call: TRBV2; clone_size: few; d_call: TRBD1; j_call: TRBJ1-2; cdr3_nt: TGTGCCAGCAAGTTTACAGGGGCGGGTGGCTACACCTTC; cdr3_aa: CASKFTGAGGYTF
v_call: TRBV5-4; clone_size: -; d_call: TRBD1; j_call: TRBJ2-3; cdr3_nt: TGTGCCAGCAGCTTGGACAGGGGAACAGATACGCAGTATTTT; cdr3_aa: CASSLDRGTDTQYF
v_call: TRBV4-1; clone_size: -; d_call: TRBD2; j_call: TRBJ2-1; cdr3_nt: TGCGCCAGCAGCCAGGCTCTCGGCGGGGGGGTCGGGTTCTTC; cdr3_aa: CASSQALGGGVGFF
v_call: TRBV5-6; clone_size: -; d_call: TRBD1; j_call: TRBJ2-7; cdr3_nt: TGTGCCAGCTCAACAGGGGATCTCAACGAGCAGTACTTC; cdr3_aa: CASSTGDLNEQYF
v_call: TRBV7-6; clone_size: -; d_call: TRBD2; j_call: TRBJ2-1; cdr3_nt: TGTGCCAGCAGCCCGAGGCTAGCGGGATCGGCTGAGCAGTTCTTC; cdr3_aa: CASSPRLAGSAEQFF